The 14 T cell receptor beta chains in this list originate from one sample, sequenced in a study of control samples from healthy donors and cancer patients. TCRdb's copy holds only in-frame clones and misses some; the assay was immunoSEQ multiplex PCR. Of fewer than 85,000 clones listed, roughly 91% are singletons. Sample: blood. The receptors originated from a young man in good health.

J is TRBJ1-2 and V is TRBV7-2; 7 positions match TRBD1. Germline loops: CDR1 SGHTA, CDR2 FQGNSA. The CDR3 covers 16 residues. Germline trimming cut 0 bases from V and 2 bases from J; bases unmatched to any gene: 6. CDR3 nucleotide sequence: TGTGCCAGCAGCTTAGCCGGACAGGTTGCCAACTATGGCTACACCTTC. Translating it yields CASSLAGQVANYGYTF.

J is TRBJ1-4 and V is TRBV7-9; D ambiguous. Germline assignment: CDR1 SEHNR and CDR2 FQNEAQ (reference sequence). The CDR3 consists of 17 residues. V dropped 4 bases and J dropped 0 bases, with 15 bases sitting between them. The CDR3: CASSYRGGGPTNEKLFF. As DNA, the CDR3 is TGTGCCAGCAGCTACAGAGGCGGAGGTCCAACTAATGAAAAACTGTTTTTT.

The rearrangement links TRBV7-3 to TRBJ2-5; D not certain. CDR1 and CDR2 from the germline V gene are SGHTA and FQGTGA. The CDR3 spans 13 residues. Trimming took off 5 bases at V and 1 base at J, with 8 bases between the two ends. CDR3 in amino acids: CASSPNIQETQYF. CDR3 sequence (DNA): TGTGCCAGCAGCCCCAACATCCAAGAGACCCAGTACTTC.

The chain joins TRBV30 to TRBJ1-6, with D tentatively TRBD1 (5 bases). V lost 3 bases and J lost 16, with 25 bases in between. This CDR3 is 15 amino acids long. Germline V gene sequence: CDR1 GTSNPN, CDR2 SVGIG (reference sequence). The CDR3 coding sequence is TGTGCCTGGAGCGGAACCGGGACCTCCCCGGGGTCTCTCCACTTT. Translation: CAWSGTGTSPGSLHF.

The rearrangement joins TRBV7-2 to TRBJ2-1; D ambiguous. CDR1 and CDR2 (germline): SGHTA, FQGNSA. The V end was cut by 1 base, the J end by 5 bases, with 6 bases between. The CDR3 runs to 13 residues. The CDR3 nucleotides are TGTGCCAGCAGCTTAGGACTGCACAATGAGCAGTTCTTC. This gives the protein CASSLGLHNEQFF.

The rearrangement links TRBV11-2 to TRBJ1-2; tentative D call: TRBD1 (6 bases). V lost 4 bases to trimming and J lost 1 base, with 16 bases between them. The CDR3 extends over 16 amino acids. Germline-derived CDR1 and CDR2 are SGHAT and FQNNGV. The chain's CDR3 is CASSSRQGLNNYGYTF. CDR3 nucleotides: TGTGCCAGCAGCTCTCGTCAGGGGCTAAATAACTATGGCTACACCTTC.

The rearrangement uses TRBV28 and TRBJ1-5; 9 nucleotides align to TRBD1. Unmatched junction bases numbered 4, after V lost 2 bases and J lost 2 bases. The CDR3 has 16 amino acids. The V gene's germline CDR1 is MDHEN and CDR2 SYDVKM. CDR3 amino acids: CASSLATGGGNQPQHF. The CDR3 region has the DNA TGTGCCAGCAGTTTAGCAACAGGGGGCGGCAATCAGCCCCAGCATTTT.

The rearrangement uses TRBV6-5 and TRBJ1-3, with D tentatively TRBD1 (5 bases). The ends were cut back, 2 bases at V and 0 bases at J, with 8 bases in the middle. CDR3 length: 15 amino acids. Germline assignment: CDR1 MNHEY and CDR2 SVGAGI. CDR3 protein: CASSYDSRSGNTIYF. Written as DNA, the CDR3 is TGTGCCAGCAGTTACGACAGCCGCTCTGGAAACACCATATATTTT.

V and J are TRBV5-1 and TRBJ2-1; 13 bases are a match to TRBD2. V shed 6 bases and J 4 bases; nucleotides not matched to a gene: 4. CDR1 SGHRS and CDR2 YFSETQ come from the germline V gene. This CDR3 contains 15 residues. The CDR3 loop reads CASNGGLAGYNEQFF. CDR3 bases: TGCGCCAGCAACGGGGGACTAGCGGGGTACAATGAGCAGTTCTTC.

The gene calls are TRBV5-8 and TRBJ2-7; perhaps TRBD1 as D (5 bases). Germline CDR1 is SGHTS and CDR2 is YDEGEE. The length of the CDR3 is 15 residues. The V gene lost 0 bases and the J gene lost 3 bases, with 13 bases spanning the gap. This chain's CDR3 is CASSLEGPKGYEQYF. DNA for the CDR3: TGTGCCAGCAGCTTGGAGGGGCCGAAGGGCTACGAGCAGTACTTC.

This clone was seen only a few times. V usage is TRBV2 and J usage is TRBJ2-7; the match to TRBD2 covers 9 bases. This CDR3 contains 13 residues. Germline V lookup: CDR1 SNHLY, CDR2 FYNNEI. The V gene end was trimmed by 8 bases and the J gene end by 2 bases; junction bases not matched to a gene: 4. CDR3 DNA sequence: TGTGCCAGCTTGACTAGCGGCACCTACGAGCAGTACTTC. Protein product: CASLTSGTYEQYF.

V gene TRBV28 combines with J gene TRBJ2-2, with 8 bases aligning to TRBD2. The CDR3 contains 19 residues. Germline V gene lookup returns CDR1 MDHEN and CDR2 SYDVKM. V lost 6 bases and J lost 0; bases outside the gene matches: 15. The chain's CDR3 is CASRPLWAGGATNTGELFF. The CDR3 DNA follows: TGTGCCAGCAGGCCTCTGTGGGCCGGGGGGGCGACGAACACCGGGGAGCTGTTTTTT.

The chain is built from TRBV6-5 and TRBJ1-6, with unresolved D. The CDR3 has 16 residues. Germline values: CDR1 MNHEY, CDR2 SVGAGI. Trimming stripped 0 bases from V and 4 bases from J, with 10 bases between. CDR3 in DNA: TGTGCCAGCAGTTACTCTTCGGGAGGTTATAATTCACCCCTCCACTTT. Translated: CASSYSSGGYNSPLHF.

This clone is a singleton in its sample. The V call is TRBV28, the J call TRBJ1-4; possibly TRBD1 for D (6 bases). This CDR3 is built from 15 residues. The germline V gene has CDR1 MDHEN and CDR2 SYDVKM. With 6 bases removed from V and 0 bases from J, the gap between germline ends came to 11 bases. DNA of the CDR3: TGTGCCAGCAGACGGACAGTTGCAACTAATGAAAAACTGTTTTTT. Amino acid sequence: CASRRTVATNEKLFF.